These 18 T cell receptor beta chains were all obtained from the same sample, sequenced in a study of blood T cell repertoires in COVID-19. TCRdb's copy holds only in-frame clones and misses some; the assay was immunoSEQ multiplex PCR. The sample lists around 160,000 clones; approximately 81% were seen once. Sequenced: peripheral blood. All receptors derive from a human donor in a cohort sampled during active COVID-19.

The rearrangement links TRBV19 to TRBJ2-5, with 7 bases lining up with TRBD2. This CDR3 comprises 14 residues. V dropped 4 bases and J dropped 4; count of bases not matched to a gene: 6. Germline CDR1 reads LNHDA; CDR2 reads SQIVND (reference sequence). The CDR3 DNA reads TGTGCCAGTAGTAGGCGGGGGACCCGAGAGACCCAGTACTTC. Translated, it gives CASSRRGTRETQYF.

The gene calls are TRBV19 and TRBJ1-1, with D possibly TRBD1 on 5 matching bases. Between the trimmed V and J ends, which lost 6 bases and 1 base, there was a span of 12 bases. The CDR3 length is 14 residues. Germline V gives CDR1 LNHDA, CDR2 SQIVND (reference sequence). Written as DNA, the CDR3 is TGTGCCAGTAGCCGCGGGGGAGGGAACACTGAAGCTTTCTTT. Translated: CASSRGGGNTEAFF.

The chain joins TRBV6-4 to TRBJ2-1; 9 bases agree with TRBD2. This CDR3 spans 16 amino acids. Per the germline V gene, CDR1 is MRHNA and CDR2 is SNTAGT. The junction had 9 bases not matched to a gene; V was cut back by 5 bases and J by 4 bases. CDR3 nucleotides: TGTGCCAGCAGTAGGGGACTAGCATTTCAGTACAATGAGCAGTTCTTC. It is translated as CASSRGLAFQYNEQFF.

The chain employs TRBV11-3 and TRBJ2-2; 14 bases align to TRBD2. Germline trimming cut 1 base from V and 9 bases from J; bases unmatched to any gene: 7. The CDR3 runs 17 residues. Germline V CDR1 and CDR2: SGHNT, YENEEA. DNA of the CDR3: TGTGCCAGCAGCTTAGGGACTAGCGGGGGGCACAGCCGGGAGCTGTTTTTT. Protein: CASSLGTSGGHSRELFF. Supplemented by reference TRBV11-3 and TRBJ2-2, the full variable domain reads EAGVVQSPRYKIIEKKQPVAFWCNPISGHNTLYWYLQNLGQGPELLIRYENEEAVDDSQLPKDRFSAERLKGVDSTLKIQPAELGDSAVYLCASSLGTSGGHSRELFFGEGSRLTVL.

CDR3 nucleotides: TGTGCCAGCAGCCTGGTGGGTAGCGGGGGTTACAATGAGCAGTTCTTC. Protein sequence: CASSLVGSGGYNEQFF. The chain joins TRBV14 to TRBJ2-1; 9 bases line up with TRBD2. V was pared by 4 bases and J by 4 bases, with 8 bases of the junction left unmatched. This CDR3 spans 16 amino acids. Germline assignment: CDR1 SGHDN and CDR2 FVKESK. The full variable domain, in which reference TRBV14 and TRBJ2-1 provide the parts outside the CDR3, is EAGVTQFPSHSVIEKGQTVTLRCDPISGHDNLYWYRRVMGKEIKFLLHFVKESKQDESGMPNNRFLAERTGGTYSTLKVQPAELEDSGVYFCASSLVGSGGYNEQFFGPGTRLTVL.

J is TRBJ1-5 and V is TRBV28, with 9 bases that match TRBD1. Per the germline V gene, CDR1 is MDHEN and CDR2 is SYDVKM. This CDR3 region has 14 residues. With 5 bases clipped from V and 9 bases from J, the junction kept 8 bases outside the gene matches. The CDR3, as DNA: TGTGCCAGCAGTCCCGGGGGACAGGGAAGGCCCCAGCATTTT. The encoded protein is CASSPGGQGRPQHF.

J is TRBJ2-5 and V is TRBV4-1, with 9 bases identical to TRBD2. Germline CDR1 is MGHRA and CDR2 is YSYEKL. The CDR3 contains 17 residues. V shed 3 bases and J 7 bases; nucleotides not matched to a gene: 15. CDR3 DNA sequence: TGCGCCAGCAGCCAGGGTAGCGGGGGCCACGAAGGCGGGACCCAGTACTTC. The encoded protein is CASSQGSGGHEGGTQYF.

The genes are TRBV5-1 and TRBJ2-1, with TRBD1 matching 7 bases. The CDR3 length is 15 residues. J gave up 6 bases and V 3 bases, and 9 bases lay outside the gene matches. The germline CDR1 and CDR2 sequences are SGHRS and YFSETQ. CDR3 nucleotides: TGCGCCAGCAGCTCAAACAGGGGTCGGGGCAATGAGCAGTTCTTC. It yields the protein CASSSNRGRGNEQFF.

The chain employs TRBV6-5 and TRBJ2-5; 8 nucleotides line up with TRBD1. With 1 base clipped from V and 1 base from J, the junction kept 2 bases outside the gene matches. Germline CDR1 and CDR2: MNHEY and SVGAGI. There are 15 residues in the CDR3. The CDR3 here is CASSYWTGSQETQYF. CDR3 in DNA: TGTGCCAGCAGTTACTGGACAGGGTCCCAAGAGACCCAGTACTTC.

The chain uses TRBV15 and TRBJ1-1; D ambiguous. There are 14 residues in the CDR3. Germline V CDR1 and CDR2: LNHNV, YYDKDF (reference sequence). V shed 2 bases and J shed 0 bases, with 7 bases lying between them. The CDR3 sequence: CATSRRTVNTEAFF. The CDR3 DNA follows: TGTGCCACCAGCAGAAGAACAGTGAACACTGAAGCTTTCTTT.

This chain links TRBV10-3 with TRBJ2-5, with a tentative D call TRBD2 (6 bases). This CDR3 spans 16 amino acids. CDR1 and CDR2 (germline): ENHRY, SYGVKD. V was pared by 2 bases and J by 2 bases, with 15 bases between. CDR3 DNA: TGTGCCATCAGTGAGGGGACTGGCGGGATACAAGAGACCCAGTACTTC. Its protein is CAISEGTGGIQETQYF.

The chain employs TRBV3-1 (or the pseudogene TRBV3-2) and TRBJ1-4, with D tentatively TRBD1 (5 bases). Germline V CDR1 and CDR2: LGHDT, YNNKEL (reference sequence). Trimming took off 0 bases at V and 4 bases at J, with 12 bases between the two ends. The CDR3 loop spans 16 amino acids. The DNA for the CDR3 is TGTGCCAGCAGCCAAGACCCCAGGGCGAGTAATGAAAAACTGTTTTTT. This translates into CASSQDPRASNEKLFF.

J is TRBJ1-3 and V is TRBV18; D is unresolved. The CDR3 covers 14 residues. From germline, CDR1 is KGHSH and CDR2 LQKENI. V dropped 4 bases and J dropped 0 bases, with 7 bases sitting between them. The CDR3 nucleotides read TGTGCCAGCTCACTACAGAGCTCTGGAAACACCATATATTTT. It codes for CASSLQSSGNTIYF.

This clone came up many times. The V gene is TRBV7-8, the J gene TRBJ2-1, with 12 bases that match TRBD1. V lost 1 base, J lost 6 bases, and 10 bases stayed unmatched. In germline, CDR1 is SGHVS, CDR2 FQNEAQ. The CDR3 covers 18 residues. CDR3 loop: CASSLVVWGQGAVNEQFF. Here the CDR3 DNA reads TGTGCCAGCAGCTTAGTGGTTTGGGGACAGGGGGCAGTCAATGAGCAGTTCTTC.

In its sample, this clone was seen once. CDR3 coding DNA: TGCGCCAGCAGCCAAGGACAGTCGAGCTCCTACAATGAGCAGTTCTTC. Translating gives CASSQGQSSSYNEQFF. This rearrangement joins TRBV4-1 to TRBJ2-1; D is perhaps TRBD1 (5 bases). This CDR3 region has 16 residues. V lost 1 base and J lost 0, with 10 bases in between. Germline loops: CDR1 MGHRA, CDR2 YSYEKL.

V is TRBV9 and J is TRBJ2-5; D is unresolved. The germline V gene has CDR1 SGDLS and CDR2 YYNGEE. The CDR3 covers 15 residues. V gave up 2 bases and J gave up 4 bases, with 15 bases separating them. CDR3 residues: CASSVVPSLVETQYF. DNA of the CDR3: TGTGCCAGCAGCGTGGTTCCGAGTCTAGTAGAGACCCAGTACTTC.

V usage is TRBV19 and J usage is TRBJ2-7, with 8 bases aligning to TRBD2. V lost 4 bases to trimming and J lost 6 bases; unmatched junction nucleotides: 11. The germline gives CDR1 LNHDA, CDR2 SQIVND (reference sequence). The CDR3 is 15 amino acids. CDR3 in amino acids: CASSTTGGGRSEQYF. The DNA of the CDR3 is TGTGCCAGTAGTACCACCGGGGGGGGACGGTCCGAGCAGTACTTC. The whole variable domain, filled in from reference TRBV19 and TRBJ2-7, reads DGGITQSPKYLFRKEGQNVTLSCEQNLNHDAMYWYRQDPGQGLRLIYYSQIVNDFQKGDIAEGYSVSREKKESFPLTVTSAQKNPTAFYLCASSTTGGGRSEQYFGPGTRLTVT.

The chain uses TRBV12-3 or TRBV12-4 and TRBJ2-5, with D perhaps matching TRBD2 (6 bases). There are 13 residues in the CDR3. The V and J ends lost 6 bases and 5 bases respectively, with 13 bases between them. The DNA for the CDR3 is TGTGCCAGCAGGACCGGGGGAGTGGAGACCCAGTACTTC. Its translation is CASRTGGVETQYF.